The T cell receptor (beta chain) described here comes from a study of blood T cells in healthy people across ages. This clonotype was counted only a few times. Germline V gene lookup returns CDR1 SGHTA and CDR2 FQGTGA. Deletions cut 5 bases from V and 2 bases from J, with 8 bases between. The CDR3 contains 13 residues. Through a sample-barcoded 5' primer and a J-beta primer mix, a second PCR was run for roughly 7 to 12 cycles. TCRdb passed the 5' RACE reads through MiXCR, listing each CDR3 protein once. The sample lists approximately 780,000 distinct CDR3 sequences, around 24% occurring once. These data were likewise used in another study, on T cells of mothers and their children.

The chain combines TRBV7-3 with TRBJ2-3; D not certain. Input material: blood. This receptor was obtained from a boy between 10 and 17 years old in good health. The CDR3 spells CASSRTYTDTQYF. Here the CDR3 DNA reads TGTGCCAGCAGCCGGACCTACACAGATACGCAGTATTTT.